This T cell receptor beta chain was profiled in a study of T cells in Graves' hyperthyroidism and ophthalmopathy. Germline CDR1 is LNHNV and CDR2 is YYDKDF (reference sequence). V lost 10 bases and J lost 1, with 19 bases in between. This CDR3 is 15 amino acids long. Using RNA transcripts as the source, TCR beta CDR3 regions were amplified. Using the HTBI primer set, a first-round RT-PCR was run on the TCR CDR3. From the multiplex PCR reads, TCRdb called clonotypes with MiXCR, one entry per CDR3 protein. This repertoire shows under 350,000 distinct CDR3 sequences, 20% to 25% found once; its top ten account for over 40%. Findings and limits, study-wide: Most clonotypes that expanded in the thyroid above 0.001 also showed up in blood.

Note on this clonotype: Its antigen is undetermined.

The chain joins TRBV15 to TRBJ1-2, with a tentative D call TRBD1 (6 bases). Sequenced material: blood. This receptor was obtained from a woman aged 50 to 60 with Graves' hyperthyroidism. CDR3 bases: TGTGCCATCAAGGACAGTAGTGTACTTAACTATGGCTACACCTTC. This translates into CAIKDSSVLNYGYTF.